What follows describes a single T cell receptor beta chain. Its target is not known. This sample was taken from a study of vaccination effects on CD4 cells after COVID-19. Study in general: All participants had two doses of either the BNT162b2 or mRNA-1273 vaccine.

Here immunoSEQ multiplex PCR was the method, and the copy in TCRdb shows in-frame clones only, minus some. The sample has roughly 20,000 clones, less than 85% seen once; the top ten hold 16%. Expansion of antigen-specific CD4+ T cells with viral peptide pools was carried out by the ViraFEST assay before sequencing. Cells that had been cultured for approximately eleven days were the source of isolated CD4+ T cells. Replacing half the medium with IL-2 medium was done on days 3 and 7. Trimming stripped 3 bases from V and 0 bases from J, with 14 bases between. Germline CDR1 SGDLS, CDR2 YYNGEE. The CDR3 runs to 16 residues.

The chain is built from TRBV9 and TRBJ2-3; D gene uncertain. This receptor was identified in a human donor who received a COVID-19 vaccine. The sample in question was CD4+ T cells from PBMCs cultured with HCoV-229E spike peptides, obtained before COVID-19 vaccination. This CDR3 reads CASSERPDSSTDTQYF. CDR3 in DNA: TGTGCCAGCAGCGAAAGACCAGACTCTAGCACAGATACGCAGTATTTT.